What follows is one TCR beta chain and its context. The sample belongs to a study of control samples from healthy donors and cancer patients. Germline V gene lookup returns CDR1 MNHNY and CDR2 SVGAGI (reference sequence). The CDR3 spans 13 residues. The V end was cut by 2 bases, the J end by 7 bases, with 9 bases between. Clones were read by immunoSEQ multiplex PCR, and TCRdb kept only the in-frame ones, dropping some. Found here are 120,000 or so clones, about 95% of them singletons; the top ten hold approximately 4%. The sample was blood. The TCR comes from a young man in good health. The rearrangement links TRBV6-6 to TRBJ1-5, with TRBD1 as a possible D gene (5 bases). The CDR3 nucleotides read TGTGCCAGCAGTTACGAGGGACGGCAGCCCCAGCATTTT. Residues: CASSYEGRQPQHF.